This T cell receptor beta chain was identified during a study of CD8+CD57+ T cells in acquired aplastic anemia listed by TCRdb under 2018. About the full investigation: A mean of approximately 2.9 ug of DNA, ranging from roughly 0.19 to 27.4 ug, was extracted from sorted CD4+ and CD8+ cells. CD8+CD57+ expansion was defined as frequency above the mean frequency observed in healthy subjects.

Expansion of CD8+CD57+ cells had been shown by flow cytometry in the patients chosen for sequencing. All patients had severe acquired aplastic anemia diagnosed by International Study of Aplastic Anemia and Agranulocytosis and Camitta criteria. Patients had received no therapy at the time of blood sampling. TCR repertoires of sorted CD4+ and CD8+ blood T cells from severe aplastic anemia patients and healthy subjects were deep-sequenced in the study. In the USA, patient enrollment took place under clinicaltrials.gov protocols 00001620, 01623167, 00001397, 00071045, 00081523 and 00961064. Ficoll-Paque density gradient centrifugation was used to isolate peripheral blood mononuclear cells. Before DNA extraction, CD4+ and CD8+ T cells were sorted by FACS or by magnetic beads. As to this clonotype: No antigen is known for it. No qualities accompany the bases; no much larger clone lies one base away.

Trimming accounts for 4 bases at V and 5 bases at J, while the number of junction bases matched to no gene is 9. CDR1 and CDR2, looked up from the germline V gene, are SGHAT and FQNNGV. The CDR3 holds 15 amino acids from the cysteine to the phenylalanine. Only the CDR3 DNA stays, 45 bases, in frame from base 1. Genomic DNA was used as template for profiling of TCR beta VDJ combinations and CDR3 sequences. An Illumina HiSeq 2000 was the platform used for TCR repertoire sequencing. For the original study's pipeline: TRBV/TRBJ rearrangement plots, CDR3 size and DJ length profiles, and Simpson's diversity index were used to assess repertoires. The immunodominant clone was defined as the most abundant DNA sequence in deep sequencing data. CDR3 amino acid sequences were checked for sharing across subjects and were also compared against the VDJdb database and published repertoires. Through fastp at Q25 and MiXCR, TCRdb rebuilt clones from the public reads, retaining in-frame beta chains. CDR3 protein sequences are deduplicated, and each keeps its most common genes and DNA. The V and J calls reflect TCRdb's pipeline rather than the authors' work. The sample includes under 350,000 distinct CDR3 sequences, with about 50% observed a single time. Approximately 1.3% of the sample rests with the top ten.

Study-wide findings and limitations: Some 27 CD8+ CDR3 sequences were found in both patients and controls but appeared to be highly expressed in patients and within the immunodominant clones of the patients. Between patients and healthy controls, no significant difference in CD8+ Simpson's diversity was found (P=0.060).

The chain was built from TRBV11-2 and TRBJ2-5; 8 central bases correspond to TRBD2. Sequenced sample: sorted CD4+, CD8+, or CD8+CD57+ T cells (not recorded which) from PBMCs. The clonotype originates from a human donor with aplastic anemia. The CDR3 protein sequence reads: CASSWDPGGVETQYF. The nucleotide sequence is given as TGTGCCAGCAGCTGGGACCCGGGAGGGGTGGAGACCCAGTACTTC.